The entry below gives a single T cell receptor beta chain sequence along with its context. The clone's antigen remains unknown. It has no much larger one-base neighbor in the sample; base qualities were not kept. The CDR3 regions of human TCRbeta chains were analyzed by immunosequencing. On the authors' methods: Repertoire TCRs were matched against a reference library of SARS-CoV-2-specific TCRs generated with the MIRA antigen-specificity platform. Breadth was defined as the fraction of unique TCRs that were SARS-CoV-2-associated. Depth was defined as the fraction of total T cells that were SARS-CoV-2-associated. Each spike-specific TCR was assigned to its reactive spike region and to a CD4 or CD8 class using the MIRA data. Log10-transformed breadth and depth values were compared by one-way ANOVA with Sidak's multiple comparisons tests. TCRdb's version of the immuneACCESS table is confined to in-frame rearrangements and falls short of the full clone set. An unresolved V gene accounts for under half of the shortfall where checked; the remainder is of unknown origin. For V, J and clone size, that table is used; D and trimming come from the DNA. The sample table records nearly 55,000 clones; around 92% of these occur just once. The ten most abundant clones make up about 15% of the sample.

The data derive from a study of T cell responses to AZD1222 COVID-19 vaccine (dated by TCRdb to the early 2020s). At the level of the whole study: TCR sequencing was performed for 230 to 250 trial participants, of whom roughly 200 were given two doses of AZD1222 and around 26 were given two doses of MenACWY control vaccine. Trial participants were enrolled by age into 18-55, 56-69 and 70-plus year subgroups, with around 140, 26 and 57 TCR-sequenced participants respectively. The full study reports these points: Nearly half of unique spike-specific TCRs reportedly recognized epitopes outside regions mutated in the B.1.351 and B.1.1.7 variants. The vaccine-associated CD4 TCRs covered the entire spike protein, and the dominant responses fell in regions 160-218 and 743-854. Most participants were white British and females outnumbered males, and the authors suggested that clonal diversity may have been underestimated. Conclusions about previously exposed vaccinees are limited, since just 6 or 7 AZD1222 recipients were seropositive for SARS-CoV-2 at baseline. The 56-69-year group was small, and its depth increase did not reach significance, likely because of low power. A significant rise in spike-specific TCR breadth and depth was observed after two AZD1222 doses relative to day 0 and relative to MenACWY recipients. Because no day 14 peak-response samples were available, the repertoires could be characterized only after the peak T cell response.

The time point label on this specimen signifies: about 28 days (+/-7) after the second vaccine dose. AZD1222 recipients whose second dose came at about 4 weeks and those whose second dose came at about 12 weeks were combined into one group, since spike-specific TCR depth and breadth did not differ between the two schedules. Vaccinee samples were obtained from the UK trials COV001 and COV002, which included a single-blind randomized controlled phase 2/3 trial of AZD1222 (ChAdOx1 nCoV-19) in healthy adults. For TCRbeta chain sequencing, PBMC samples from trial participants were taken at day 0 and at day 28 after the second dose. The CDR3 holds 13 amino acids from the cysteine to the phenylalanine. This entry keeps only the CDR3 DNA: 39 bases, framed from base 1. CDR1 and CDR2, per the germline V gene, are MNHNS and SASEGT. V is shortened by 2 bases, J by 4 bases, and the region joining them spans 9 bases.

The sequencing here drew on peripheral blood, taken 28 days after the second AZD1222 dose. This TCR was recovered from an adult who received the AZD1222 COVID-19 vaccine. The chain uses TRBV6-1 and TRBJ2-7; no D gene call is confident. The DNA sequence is TGTGCCAGCAGTGAACGTCCGGGTTACGAGCAGTACTTC. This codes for CASSERPGYEQYF.